The 10 T cell receptor beta chains below were found in one sample sequenced in a study of blood T cell repertoires in COVID-19. Profiling relied on immunoSEQ multiplex PCR, and the TCRdb table lists in-frame clones only, not all of them. Found here are about 45,000 clones, 86% of them singletons; the top ten hold 7.5% to 10%. The specimen sequenced was peripheral blood. These TCRs come from a human donor in a cohort sampled during active COVID-19.

J is TRBJ2-7 and V is TRBV4-1; D gene ambiguous. Per the germline V gene, CDR1 is MGHRA and CDR2 is YSYEKL. The CDR3 has 16 residues. V lost 0 bases and J 0 bases, leaving 12 bases between the germline ends. The CDR3 nucleotides are TGCGCCAGCAGCCAAGAATACGGCGGTGGCTCCTACGAGCAGTACTTC. Protein product: CASSQEYGGGSYEQYF.

This rearrangement joins TRBV13 to TRBJ1-4, with 8 positions matching TRBD1. V shed 5 bases, J shed 7 bases, and the junction held 9 bases outside the gene matches. Germline-derived CDR1 and CDR2 are PRHDT and FYEKMQ (reference sequence). The CDR3 spans 15 residues. The CDR3 coding sequence is TGTGCCAGCAGCAGACAGGGGTCACGAAGTGAAAAACTGTTTTTT. Encoded protein: CASSRQGSRSEKLFF.

The J gene is TRBJ2-1, the V gene TRBV9, with 8 bases that match TRBD2. Per the germline V gene, CDR1 is SGDLS and CDR2 is YYNGEE. Germline trimming cut 2 bases from V and 8 bases from J; bases unmatched to any gene: 6. This CDR3 spans 14 amino acids. The CDR3 DNA is TGTGCCAGCAGCGTTGGAAGCGGGGGCCATGAGCAGTTCTTC. Its translation is CASSVGSGGHEQFF.

The CDR3 spells CASSRTVTGFYGYTF. DNA for the CDR3: TGTGCCAGCAGCCGAACCGTGACAGGGTTCTATGGCTACACCTTC. The chain has TRBV7-8 and TRBJ1-2; the match to TRBD1 covers 7 bases. This CDR3 region has 15 residues. The J segment lost 4 bases and the V segment lost 5 bases, leaving 10 bases of the junction unmatched. Germline CDR1 and CDR2: SGHVS and FQNEAQ.

V usage is TRBV20-1 and J usage is TRBJ2-5; D ambiguous. The CDR3 is 11 residues long. V shed 6 bases and J shed 0 bases, with 5 bases lying between them. Germline CDR1 is DFQATT and CDR2 is SNEGSKA (reference sequence). CDR3 in DNA: TGCAGTGCCTCCTACCAAGAGACCCAGTACTTC. It is translated as CSASYQETQYF.

The rearrangement uses TRBV4-3 and TRBJ2-1; D remains ambiguous. The CDR3 totals 16 residues. Looked up from germline, CDR1 is LGHNA and CDR2 is YSLEER. Trimming took off 2 bases at V and 4 bases at J, with 15 bases between the two ends. DNA for the CDR3: TGCGCCAGCAGCCAACCCCAGGCTAAAGGATACAATGAGCAGTTCTTC. Residues: CASSQPQAKGYNEQFF.

The V call is TRBV11-2, the J call TRBJ2-3; tentatively, D is TRBD1 (5 bases). Trimming removed 6 bases at V and 1 base at J, with 17 bases between. CDR3 size: 16 residues. Germline V lookup: CDR1 SGHAT, CDR2 FQNNGV. CDR3 protein: CASRGFPRQRTDTQYF. The CDR3 nucleotides read TGTGCCAGCAGAGGTTTCCCTCGACAGCGCACAGATACGCAGTATTTT.

The chain has TRBV12-3 or TRBV12-4 and TRBJ1-2; D uncertain. The CDR3 runs 11 residues. V was clipped by 1 base and J by 6 bases, with 3 bases between them. The CDR3 bases are TGTGCCAGCAGTTTAGGAGATGGCTACACCTTC. This translates into CASSLGDGYTF.

This chain links TRBV24-1 with TRBJ2-3; D may be TRBD2 (6 bases). The CDR3 contains 15 residues. Germline values: CDR1 KGHDR, CDR2 SFDVKD. V was trimmed by 9 bases and J by 1 base, leaving 16 bases between them. CDR3 in DNA: TGTGCCACCTCGGTCGGGGGAGGAGGCACAGATACGCAGTATTTT. This gives the protein CATSVGGGGTDTQYF.

The rearrangement joins TRBV9 to TRBJ2-7; 10 nucleotides agree with TRBD2. Germline loops: CDR1 SGDLS, CDR2 YYNGEE. The CDR3 is 16 amino acids. V was clipped by 4 bases and J by 4 bases; unmatched bases: 11. The CDR3 spells CASSPLAASGGYEQYF. CDR3 bases: TGTGCCAGCAGCCCATTAGCAGCTAGCGGGGGTTACGAGCAGTACTTC.